This passage covers 29 T cell receptor beta chains from one sample sequenced in a study of CD8 T cells in Susac syndrome. The RNA, about 0.45 to 1 ug, was put through reverse transcription using random hexamers. TCRdb independently ran MiXCR on the immunoSEQ multiplex PCR reads; one entry per CDR3 protein. The repertoire includes about 150,000 distinct CDR3 sequences, approximately 95% of them detected once, and approximately 0.15% sits in the top ten. The sequencing sample was made of CD4+ T cells from PBMCs. These receptors were taken from a human donor with Susac syndrome.

This clonotype appeared a single time. This chain connects TRBV11-2 to TRBJ2-5, with D tentatively TRBD2 (6 bases). The CDR3 is made up of 14 amino acids. The V and J ends lost 2 bases and 4 bases respectively, with 11 bases between them. Germline values: CDR1 SGHAT, CDR2 FQNNGV. CDR3 DNA sequence: TGTGCCAGCAGCTTATCCCAGGGAGGAGAGACCCAGTACTTC. Amino acids: CASSLSQGGETQYF.

The chain links TRBV11-2 to TRBJ2-7; either TRBD1 or TRBD2 may supply D (5 bases each). CDR1 is SGHAT, CDR2 FQNNGV, per germline. This CDR3 comprises 11 residues. Deletions cut 2 bases from V and 7 bases from J, with 6 bases between. The CDR3 sequence is CASSLWGEQYF. The DNA of the CDR3 is TGTGCCAGCAGCTTATGGGGGGAGCAGTACTTC.

The chain has TRBV7-7 and TRBJ1-1; 7 bases are a match to TRBD1. V lost 5 bases and J lost 5; bases outside the gene matches: 5. From germline, CDR1 is SSHAT and CDR2 FNYEAQ (reference sequence). CDR3 size: 13 residues. The CDR3 DNA reads as TGTGCCAGCAGCGCCGACAGGGAAACTGAAGCTTTCTTT. Translation gives CASSADRETEAFF.

The rearrangement links TRBV4-1 to TRBJ1-3; D remains unclear. Germline V gene data show CDR1 as MGHRA and CDR2 as YSYEKL. The CDR3 runs 12 residues. The V and J ends lost 0 bases and 9 bases respectively, with 6 bases between them. CDR3 in amino acids: CASSQDHGTIYF. CDR3 coding DNA: TGCGCCAGCAGCCAAGATCACGGCACCATATATTTT.

The chain couples TRBV24-1 to TRBJ2-5; D might be TRBD2 (5 bases). The CDR3 spans 14 residues. The V and J ends lost 4 bases and 4 bases respectively, with 12 bases between them. Germline V gene sequence: CDR1 KGHDR, CDR2 SFDVKD. For the CDR3, the DNA is TGTGCCACCAGTGACAGCCCCGAGGGAGAGACCCAGTACTTC. It encodes CATSDSPEGETQYF.

The chain employs TRBV7-3 and TRBJ2-5; 8 bases are a match to TRBD2. V shed 5 bases and J 4 bases; nucleotides not matched to a gene: 6. From germline, CDR1 is SGHTA and CDR2 FQGTGA. There are 14 residues in the CDR3. For the CDR3, the DNA is TGTGCCAGCAGCCTACACGGGGGGGGAGAGACCCAGTACTTC. Encoded protein: CASSLHGGGETQYF.

The J gene is TRBJ2-7, the V gene TRBV29-1; 10 positions agree with TRBD2. Per the germline V gene, CDR1 is SQVTM and CDR2 is ANQGSEA. V was clipped by 4 bases and J by 4 bases; unmatched bases: 10. There are 15 residues in the CDR3. The CDR3 region has the DNA TGCAGCGTTGGATCTCTAGCGGGAGCCCTTTACGAGCAGTACTTC. The encoded protein is CSVGSLAGALYEQYF.

The chain uses TRBV6-2 or TRBV6-3 and TRBJ1-1; possibly TRBD1 for D (5 bases). The CDR3 contains 16 residues. CDR1 and CDR2 from the germline V gene are MNHEY and SVGEGT. V lost 6 bases to trimming and J lost 3 bases, with 20 bases between them. Here the CDR3 reads CASSAAIGSRDTEAFF. CDR3 in DNA: TGTGCCAGCAGCGCGGCAATAGGAAGCAGGGACACTGAAGCTTTCTTT.

The gene calls are TRBV7-2 and TRBJ2-4; unclear D gene. The CDR3 consists of 16 residues. Trimming took off 4 bases at V and 4 bases at J, with 17 bases between the two ends. Per germline, CDR1 SGHTA and CDR2 FQGNSA. The CDR3 coding sequence is TGTGCCAGCAGCTCCGACCGGGTGTTAGGAAAAAACATTCAGTACTTC. The encoded protein is CASSSDRVLGKNIQYF.

This chain connects TRBV5-4 to TRBJ1-2; D ambiguous. The germline CDR1 and CDR2 sequences are SGHNT and YYREEE (reference sequence). V lost 9 bases and J lost 2, with 14 bases in between. The CDR3 covers 13 residues. This chain's CDR3 is CATKPWTNYGYTF. The CDR3 nucleotides are TGTGCCACCAAACCCTGGACCAACTATGGCTACACCTTC.

This chain links TRBV29-1 with TRBJ2-2; the match to TRBD2 covers 9 bases. Germline V gene sequence: CDR1 SQVTM, CDR2 ANQGSEA. V lost 5 bases and J lost 4; bases outside the gene matches: 5. The CDR3 totals 14 residues. The CDR3 sequence is CSVTAGGATGELFF. DNA for the CDR3: TGCAGCGTTACGGCGGGGGGGGCCACCGGGGAGCTGTTTTTT.

This clonotype came up once. The chain carries TRBV5-1 and TRBJ1-2, with TRBD1 as a possible D gene (5 bases). The CDR3 loop spans 14 amino acids. Trimming took off 1 base at V and 3 bases at J, with 10 bases between the two ends. Germline loops: CDR1 SGHRS, CDR2 YFSETQ. CDR3 protein: CASSLLRADYGYTF. CDR3 bases: TGCGCCAGCAGCTTGCTCAGGGCGGACTATGGCTACACCTTC.

The rearrangement joins TRBV7-9 to TRBJ2-3; D ambiguous. The CDR3 extends over 14 amino acids. The V end lost 7 bases, the J end lost 2 bases, and 13 bases lay between the germline ends. Germline lookup yields CDR1 SEHNR and CDR2 FQNEAQ (reference sequence). CDR3 DNA: TGTGCCAGCACCCTAGGGCGGAACACAGATACGCAGTATTTT. This gives the protein CASTLGRNTDTQYF.

The gene calls are TRBV5-1 and TRBJ1-2; D is perhaps TRBD1 (6 bases). V dropped 1 base and J dropped 4 bases, with 14 bases sitting between them. CDR3 length equals 15 residues. Germline V lookup: CDR1 SGHRS, CDR2 YFSETQ. Here the CDR3 reads CASSLRDNPFYGYTF. The CDR3, as DNA: TGCGCCAGCAGCTTGCGGGACAACCCTTTCTATGGCTACACCTTC.

V is TRBV23-1 and J is TRBJ1-5; D remains unclear. TRBV23-1 falls under the ORF class, with uncertain function. V lost 4 bases and J lost 5, with 6 bases in between. The CDR3 is 12 amino acids. CDR3 in DNA: TGCGCCAGCAGTCGATGCGATCAGCCCCAGCATTTT. It specifies CASSRCDQPQHF.

The chain joins TRBV5-1 to TRBJ2-6; D may be TRBD1 or TRBD2 (7 bases each). CDR3 length equals 20 residues. Between the trimmed V and J ends, which lost 3 bases and 2 bases, there was a span of 24 bases. Germline CDR1 and CDR2: SGHRS and YFSETQ. Here the CDR3 reads CASSSRGQGGPMAGANVLTF. The CDR3 DNA is TGCGCCAGCAGCTCGCGGGGGCAGGGGGGACCGATGGCTGGGGCCAACGTCCTGACTTTC. The variable domain in full, completed from reference TRBV5-1 and TRBJ2-6, reads KAGVTQTPRYLIKTRGQQVTLSCSPISGHRSVSWYQQTPGQGLQFLFEYFSETQRNKGNFPGRFSGRQFSNSRSEMNVSTLELGDSALYLCASSSRGQGGPMAGANVLTFGAGSRLTVL.

The V gene is TRBV24-1, the J gene TRBJ2-2; D remains unclear. Deletions cut 4 bases from V and 3 bases from J, with 2 bases between. Looked up from germline, CDR1 is KGHDR and CDR2 is SFDVKD. The CDR3 has 12 amino acids. CDR3 protein: CATSDYTGELFF. As DNA, the CDR3 is TGTGCCACCAGTGACTACACCGGGGAGCTGTTTTTT.

V usage is TRBV7-9 and J usage is TRBJ2-7; TRBD1 matches 10 bases. This CDR3 region has 14 residues. The germline gives CDR1 SEHNR, CDR2 FQNEAQ (reference sequence). J was trimmed by 4 bases and V by 3 bases; bases with no gene match: 3. The CDR3 loop is CASSLRTGGYEQYF. The CDR3, as DNA: TGTGCCAGCAGCTTGCGGACAGGGGGGTACGAGCAGTACTTC.

The chain couples TRBV25-1 to TRBJ1-6; D is uncertain. V lost 5 bases and J lost 8, with 10 bases in between. The V gene's germline CDR1 is MGHDK and CDR2 SYGVNS. The CDR3 spans 13 residues. The CDR3 spells CASSSPQDSPLHF. CDR3 in DNA: TGTGCCAGCAGTTCGCCGCAAGATTCACCCCTCCACTTT.

The CDR3 loop reads CASSRGQGEQPQHF. As DNA, the CDR3 is TGCGCCAGCAGCCGCGGACAGGGAGAACAGCCCCAGCATTTT. The chain joins TRBV4-1 to TRBJ1-5; TRBD1 agrees at 8 bases. The ends lost 4 bases at V and 7 bases at J; junction bases unmatched: 6. The CDR3 totals 14 residues. Germline CDR1 MGHRA, CDR2 YSYEKL.

The chain carries TRBV20-1 and TRBJ1-5; 7 nucleotides match TRBD1. The CDR3 has 15 amino acids. In germline, CDR1 is DFQATT, CDR2 SNEGSKA (reference sequence). V gave up 6 bases and J gave up 2 bases; unmatched junction bases: 10. CDR3 loop: CSATGDGGGNQPQHF. CDR3 sequence (DNA): TGCAGTGCAACAGGGGACGGAGGAGGCAATCAGCCCCAGCATTTT.

V and J are TRBV12-3 or TRBV12-4 and TRBJ1-1; D call uncertain. Trimming removed 6 bases at V and 8 bases at J, with 16 bases between. CDR3 length: 13 amino acids. CDR3 amino acids: CASRPRQAGEAFF. The CDR3 region has the DNA TGTGCCAGCAGACCTCGGCAGGCTGGGGAAGCTTTCTTT.

The chain employs TRBV19 and TRBJ1-1; the D gene is possibly TRBD1 (6 bases). Trimming took off 11 bases at V and 1 base at J, with 17 bases between the two ends. CDR1 is LNHDA and CDR2 is SQIVND in the germline V gene (reference sequence). CDR3 length: 14 residues. Here the CDR3 DNA reads TGTGCCTCCCAAAGAGCGGGGGCGAACACTGAAGCTTTCTTT. Protein: CASQRAGANTEAFF.

The chain links TRBV3-1 to TRBJ2-5, with D possibly being TRBD1 or TRBD2 (5 bases each). Germline V CDR1 and CDR2: LGHDT, YNNKEL (reference sequence). The CDR3 totals 15 residues. V was trimmed by 3 bases and J by 5 bases, leaving 16 bases between them. The CDR3 protein is CASSHSRGPGETQYF. The CDR3 region has the DNA TGTGCCAGCAGCCACAGTCGGGGCCCGGGGGAGACCCAGTACTTC.

This chain connects TRBV10-2 to TRBJ2-1, with 13 bases aligning to TRBD2. Losses at the gene ends were 6 bases for V and 5 bases for J; bases not matched to a gene: 4. The CDR3 has 15 amino acids. In germline, CDR1 is WSHSY, CDR2 SAAADI. CDR3 bases: TGCGCCAGCAGAGGACTAGCGGGGGAACACAATGAGCAGTTCTTC. This translates into CASRGLAGEHNEQFF.

The rearrangement links TRBV3-1 to TRBJ1-6; D is possibly TRBD1 (5 bases). There are 12 residues in the CDR3. The V end lost 3 bases, the J end lost 13 bases, and 10 bases lay between the germline ends. Germline V gene lookup returns CDR1 LGHDT and CDR2 YNNKEL (reference sequence). The CDR3 nucleotides are TGTGCCAGCAGCCATCCACAGGCTCCCCTCCACTTT. This translates into CASSHPQAPLHF.

This sequence joins TRBV4-3 and TRBJ2-5; D is unresolved. Germline V gene data show CDR1 as LGHNA and CDR2 as YSLEER. This CDR3 region has 13 residues. V was cut by 1 base and J by 1 base, with 4 bases left in between. The CDR3 region has the DNA TGCGCCAGCAGCCAAGGTTTCCAAGAGACCCAGTACTTC. Protein sequence: CASSQGFQETQYF.

This chain joins TRBV29-1 and TRBJ1-2; perhaps TRBD1 as D (6 bases). CDR3 length: 12 amino acids. Germline CDR1 reads SQVTM; CDR2 reads ANQGSEA. V was clipped by 8 bases and J by 3 bases, with 13 bases between them. CDR3 sequence reads: CSTQGYDYGYTF. The CDR3 DNA reads as TGCAGCACACAGGGATATGACTATGGCTACACCTTC. The full variable domain, completed using reference TRBV29-1 and TRBJ1-2, is SAVISQKPSRDICQRGTSLTIQCQVDSQVTMMFWYRQQPGQSLTLIATANQGSEATYESGFVIDKFPISRPNLTFSTLTVSNMSPEDSSIYLCSTQGYDYGYTFGSGTRLTVV.

V usage is TRBV29-1 and J usage is TRBJ2-7; D is undetermined. The CDR3 has 14 amino acids. Germline CDR1 is SQVTM and CDR2 is ANQGSEA. Trimming took off 4 bases at V and 3 bases at J, with 16 bases between the two ends. The CDR3 coding sequence is TGCAGCGTTGGTTCCCCGACAAAGATCTACGAGCAGTACTTC. Protein sequence: CSVGSPTKIYEQYF.